The 16 T cell receptor beta chains below come from one sample, sequenced in a study of STAT5B mutations in CD4+ large granular lymphocyte leukemia. Clones were sequenced by immunoSEQ multiplex PCR, and TCRdb holds only the in-frame ones, with some missing. Of 30,000 to 40,000 clones in the sample, 70% to 90% were seen once. The sample consisted of CD4+ T cells from blood buffy coats. The receptors were gathered from a human donor in good health.

V usage is TRBV9 and J usage is TRBJ2-7, with D tentatively TRBD2 (5 bases). Trimming removed 0 bases from V and 5 bases from J, with 15 bases in between. In germline, CDR1 is SGDLS, CDR2 YYNGEE. This CDR3 region has 15 residues. The CDR3: CASSVDSRAIDEQYF. Written as DNA, the CDR3 is TGTGCCAGCAGCGTAGACTCGCGGGCAATAGACGAGCAGTACTTC.

The rearrangement links TRBV7-2 to TRBJ2-3; 10 bases are shared with TRBD2. Per the germline V gene, CDR1 is SGHTA and CDR2 is FQGNSA. The V gene end was trimmed by 1 base and the J gene end by 8 bases; junction bases not matched to a gene: 9. The CDR3 contains 16 residues. CDR3 loop: CASSLVLAGAGGTQYF. The CDR3 coding sequence is TGTGCCAGCAGCTTAGTCCTAGCGGGAGCAGGAGGTACGCAGTATTTT.

This rearrangement joins TRBV15 to TRBJ1-2; 7 bases line up with TRBD1. CDR3 length equals 17 residues. Germline-derived CDR1 and CDR2 are LNHNV and YYDKDF (reference sequence). Germline trimming cut 0 bases from V and 2 bases from J; bases unmatched to any gene: 9. Written as DNA, the CDR3 is TGTGCCACCAGCAGAGATCCCAGGACAGGCGGAAACTATGGCTACACCTTC. It codes for CATSRDPRTGGNYGYTF.

This clone has a single count. V usage is TRBV15 and J usage is TRBJ1-4; weak D call: TRBD1 (6 bases). This CDR3 is 16 amino acids long. In germline, CDR1 is LNHNV, CDR2 YYDKDF (reference sequence). V was pared by 5 bases and J by 4 bases, with 17 bases between. This CDR3 reads CATSGGPGVFNEKLFF. The CDR3 DNA reads as TGTGCCACCAGCGGGGGGCCAGGTGTCTTTAATGAAAAACTGTTTTTT.

This clone has only one observation. This rearrangement joins TRBV29-1 to TRBJ1-2; D is uncertain. The CDR3 runs to 18 residues. Trimming took 1 base from V and 3 from J, leaving 24 bases between them. Germline CDR1 SQVTM, CDR2 ANQGSEA. The CDR3 sequence: CSVEVRPDSLHQDYGYTF. DNA of the CDR3: TGCAGCGTTGAAGTCCGTCCCGACTCCTTGCACCAAGACTATGGCTACACCTTC.

To note about this clone: The germline gene is not matched at one end of the junction; a read error may be the cause. The chain has TRBV19 and TRBJ2-7, with D tentatively TRBD1 (6 bases). Germline V gives CDR1 LNHDA, CDR2 SQIVND (reference sequence). The CDR3 is made up of 14 amino acids. CDR3 region: CASSPRGGTYVQYF. In nucleotides, the CDR3 is TGTGCCAGTAGCCCACGAGGGGGTACCTACGTGCAGTACTTC.

The V and J genes are TRBV9 and TRBJ1-2; TRBD1 aligns across 7 bases. Per the germline V gene, CDR1 is SGDLS and CDR2 is YYNGEE. Losses at the gene ends were 1 base for V and 6 bases for J; bases not matched to a gene: 21. The CDR3 contains 19 residues. The CDR3 sequence: CASSVYPWFRRGQENGYTF. DNA for the CDR3: TGTGCCAGCAGCGTATACCCTTGGTTCAGAAGGGGGCAGGAGAATGGCTACACCTTC.

The J gene is TRBJ1-1, the V gene TRBV7-9; D is undetermined. CDR1 SEHNR and CDR2 FQNEAQ come from the germline V gene (reference sequence). This CDR3 contains 13 residues. The V and J ends lost 3 bases and 11 bases respectively, with 16 bases between them. CDR3 region: CASSFLSGKSAFF. The CDR3 DNA is TGTGCCAGCAGCTTTTTATCGGGAAAGAGTGCTTTCTTT.

The chain has TRBV7-2 and TRBJ1-4, with D possibly matching TRBD1 (6 bases). CDR3 length: 14 residues. The V gene's germline CDR1 is SGHTA and CDR2 FQGNSA. Deletions cut 3 bases from V and 7 bases from J, with 12 bases between. CDR3 loop: CASSLGEGGEKLFF. CDR3 coding DNA: TGTGCCAGCAGCTTGGGGGAAGGGGGTGAAAAACTGTTTTTT.

The chain couples TRBV9 to TRBJ2-2; D may be TRBD1 (7 bases). The CDR3 is 16 amino acids. V lost 6 bases, J lost 1 base, and 16 bases lay in between. CDR1 and CDR2 from the germline V gene are SGDLS and YYNGEE. The CDR3 nucleotides are TGTGCCAGCAACCGTGGGCAGGGGGGGAACACCGGGGAGCTGTTTTTT. Protein: CASNRGQGGNTGELFF.

The chain employs TRBV29-1 and TRBJ2-5; the D is unclear. Germline lookup yields CDR1 SQVTM and CDR2 ANQGSEA. V lost 8 bases and J lost 2, with 9 bases in between. CDR3 length: 11 amino acids. The chain's CDR3 is CSTSGQETQYF. CDR3 sequence (DNA): TGCAGCACAAGTGGGCAAGAGACCCAGTACTTC.

The V and J genes are TRBV7-9 and TRBJ1-1; no clear D. The CDR3 spans 14 residues. Germline lookup yields CDR1 SEHNR and CDR2 FQNEAQ (reference sequence). V lost 7 bases and J 1 base, leaving 13 bases between the germline ends. For the CDR3, the DNA is TGTGCCAGCACCCTATTCGACGGGAACACTGAAGCTTTCTTT. Translated: CASTLFDGNTEAFF.

The CDR3 here is CASSYDGQNIQYF. As DNA, the CDR3 is TGTGCCAGCAGCTACGACGGCCAAAACATTCAGTACTTC. The chain has TRBV11-2 and TRBJ2-4; D unclear. The V end was cut by 4 bases, the J end by 5 bases, with 9 bases between. The length of the CDR3 is 13 residues. Germline assignment: CDR1 SGHAT and CDR2 FQNNGV.

This chain connects TRBV7-3 to TRBJ2-7, with a weak D call TRBD2 (5 bases). From germline, CDR1 is SGHTA and CDR2 FQGTGA. The CDR3 loop spans 13 amino acids. Trimming removed 5 bases from V and 1 base from J, with 9 bases in between. The CDR3 protein is CASSLGASYEQYF. CDR3 nucleotides: TGTGCCAGCAGCCTGGGAGCTTCCTACGAGCAGTACTTC.

The chain couples TRBV10-3 to TRBJ2-4; 10 bases are shared with TRBD2. This CDR3 region has 13 residues. V shed 10 bases, J shed 4 bases, and the junction held 4 bases outside the gene matches. The germline V gene has CDR1 ENHRY and CDR2 SYGVKD. The CDR3 region is CASSGGIKNIQYF. CDR3 in DNA: TGTGCCAGTAGCGGGGGGATAAAAAACATTCAGTACTTC.

CDR3 in amino acids: CASSPGDRASNQPQHF. As DNA, the CDR3 is TGTGCCAGCTCACCCGGAGACAGGGCTAGCAATCAGCCCCAGCATTTT. This chain joins TRBV18 and TRBJ1-5, with 7 bases fitting TRBD1. Per germline, CDR1 KGHSH and CDR2 LQKENI. The CDR3 is 16 amino acids. J was trimmed by 0 bases and V by 3 bases; bases with no gene match: 5.